This T cell receptor beta chain was sequenced for a study of radiation and T cells in renal cell carcinoma. Time point denoted: baseline pretreatment blood. The treatment here: 15 Gy SBRT to primary tumor, nephrectomy 4 weeks later. The tumor was a clear cell renal cell carcinoma. This clone was observed a handful of times. Here immunoSEQ multiplex PCR was the method, and the copy in TCRdb shows in-frame clones only, minus some. The sample includes tens of thousands of clones, around 72% of them seen just once. Trimming removed 1 base from V and 5 bases from J; junction bases left unmatched: 7. This CDR3 region has 16 residues. The V gene's germline CDR1 is SGHAT and CDR2 FQNNGV.

This sequence joins TRBV11-2 and TRBJ2-2, with 7 bases fitting TRBD2. The sample was blood, taken from a patient whose treatment included radiotherapy and nephrectomy. This clonotype was obtained from a man in his sixties with renal cell carcinoma. CDR3 amino acids: CASSLGAGWGTGELFF. CDR3 coding DNA: TGTGCCAGCAGCTTAGGAGCGGGATGGGGAACCGGGGAGCTGTTTTTT.